One sample yielded the 20 T cell receptor beta chains listed below, sequenced in a study of T cell clonotyping in hematopoietic cell transplantation. Time point defined: recipient sample about 28 days before transplant, after cytoreduction. The table came from immunoSEQ multiplex PCR; TCRdb's copy has only in-frame clones and leaves some out. The sample has about 41,000 clones, about 85% seen once; the top ten hold about 3%. This specimen consisted of peripheral blood mononuclear cells, obtained before stem cell transplant. All receptors derive from a man in his fifties or sixties with acute myeloid leukemia. Some clones in this sample may be carry-over from other donors' samples.

The chain uses TRBV28 and TRBJ2-7; D call uncertain. CDR1 is MDHEN and CDR2 is SYDVKM in the germline V gene. The germline V and J ends were trimmed by 5 bases and 9 bases, with 14 bases remaining between them. The CDR3 spans 12 residues. CDR3 DNA sequence: TGTGCCAGCAGTCCCCCCCTTCTAACGCAGTACTTC. Residues: CASSPPLLTQYF.

This sequence joins TRBV5-1 and TRBJ2-5, with 7 bases that match TRBD1. Trimming cost V 2 bases and J 1 base; bases outside gene matches: 8. CDR3 length equals 16 residues. CDR1 is SGHRS and CDR2 is YFSETQ in the germline V gene. CDR3 sequence reads: CASSLGQGVGQETQYF. In DNA form, the CDR3 reads TGCGCCAGCAGCTTAGGCCAGGGGGTAGGCCAAGAGACCCAGTACTTC.

The sample holds one count of this clone. The CDR3 is CASADRVNQPQHF. The CDR3 DNA is TGTGCCAGCGCGGACAGGGTCAATCAGCCCCAGCATTTT. The chain recombines TRBV19 with TRBJ1-5; 8 bases are a match to TRBD1. This CDR3 has 13 residues. CDR1 is LNHDA, CDR2 SQIVND, per germline (reference sequence). The J segment lost 3 bases and the V segment lost 9 bases, leaving 4 bases of the junction unmatched.

The chain links TRBV6-5 to TRBJ1-2, with D perhaps matching TRBD1 (6 bases). CDR3 length equals 14 residues. The V end was cut by 4 bases, the J end by 2 bases, with 11 bases between. Germline assignment: CDR1 MNHEY and CDR2 SVGAGI. The CDR3 region has the DNA TGTGCCAGCAGTTCTCCGGGGGGCAACTATGGCTACACCTTC. Translating gives CASSSPGGNYGYTF.

The genes are TRBV7-2 and TRBJ1-2, with 7 positions matching TRBD1. V gave up 2 bases and J gave up 8 bases; unmatched junction bases: 5. CDR1 and CDR2 (germline): SGHTA, FQGNSA. The CDR3 covers 13 residues. This CDR3 reads CASSLTGAEGYTF. The DNA of the CDR3 is TGTGCCAGCAGCTTAACAGGGGCAGAGGGCTACACCTTC.

The gene calls are TRBV11-2 and TRBJ2-7; weak D call: TRBD1 (6 bases). V lost 2 bases and J lost 4, with 6 bases in between. This CDR3 has 12 amino acids. Germline V gives CDR1 SGHAT, CDR2 FQNNGV. The DNA for the CDR3 is TGTGCCAGCAGCTTACAGGGGTACGAGCAGTACTTC. Translated, it gives CASSLQGYEQYF.

Comments on this clone: A junction boundary mismatches the germline segment, possibly from a read error. The J gene is TRBJ2-3, the V gene TRBV19, with unresolved D. Per germline, CDR1 LNHDA and CDR2 SQIVND (reference sequence). This CDR3 contains 16 residues. Written as DNA, the CDR3 is TGTGCCAGTAGTTTAGAGTCCCTGATCAAAACAGATACGCAGTATTTT. It yields the protein CASSLESLIKTDTQYF.

The chain links TRBV13 to TRBJ2-7, with 12 bases lining up with TRBD1. The CDR3 loop spans 15 amino acids. Germline V gene data show CDR1 as PRHDT and CDR2 as FYEKMQ (reference sequence). V was clipped by 5 bases and J by 4 bases; unmatched bases: 6. This chain's CDR3 is CASSVKGQGAYEQYF. Here the CDR3 DNA reads TGTGCCAGCAGCGTTAAGGGACAGGGGGCATACGAGCAGTACTTC.

CDR3 region: CASSSPGGRTGELFF. CDR3 bases: TGCGCCAGCAGCTCCCCCGGGGGGCGAACCGGGGAGCTGTTTTTT. The V and J genes are TRBV5-1 and TRBJ2-2; TRBD2 is a possible D gene (7 bases). Trimming pared 3 bases from V and 5 bases from J, leaving 14 bases between. This CDR3 comprises 15 residues. Germline CDR1 and CDR2: SGHRS and YFSETQ. The variable domain in full, with the rest retrieved from reference TRBV5-1 and TRBJ2-2, is KAGVTQTPRYLIKTRGQQVTLSCSPISGHRSVSWYQQTPGQGLQFLFEYFSETQRNKGNFPGRFSGRQFSNSRSEMNVSTLELGDSALYLCASSSPGGRTGELFFGEGSRLTVL.

V gene TRBV6-5 combines with J gene TRBJ2-3, with a weak D call TRBD2 (8 bases). Germline assignment: CDR1 MNHEY and CDR2 SVGAGI. This CDR3 has 16 residues. Between the trimmed V and J ends, which lost 2 bases and 2 bases, there was a span of 14 bases. CDR3 loop: CASSYGTRGPTDTQYF. DNA for the CDR3: TGTGCCAGCAGTTACGGGACTAGGGGGCCCACAGATACGCAGTATTTT.

The V gene is TRBV6-1, the J gene TRBJ2-3; D perhaps matches TRBD2 (6 bases). With 6 bases removed from V and 2 bases from J, the gap between germline ends came to 15 bases. The germline gives CDR1 MNHNS, CDR2 SASEGT. This CDR3 is built from 15 residues. Here the CDR3 reads CASSPTGTVTDTQYF. In DNA form, the CDR3 reads TGTGCCAGCAGCCCTACCGGGACTGTCACAGATACGCAGTATTTT.

The rearrangement links TRBV19 to TRBJ1-2; D possibly corresponds to TRBD1 (5 bases). Between the trimmed V and J ends, which lost 11 bases and 4 bases, there was a span of 11 bases. The CDR3 runs to 11 residues. The germline V gene has CDR1 LNHDA and CDR2 SQIVND (reference sequence). The CDR3 spells CASRQLYGYTF. In DNA form, the CDR3 reads TGTGCCTCTAGACAGCTCTATGGCTACACCTTC.

This chain links TRBV29-1 with TRBJ2-1, with D perhaps TRBD2 (6 bases). The germline V gene encodes CDR1 SQVTM and CDR2 ANQGSEA. This CDR3 region has 15 residues. Trimming took 6 bases from V and 2 from J, leaving 17 bases between them. The CDR3 sequence: CSVDHGLNAYNEQFF. Here the CDR3 DNA reads TGCAGCGTCGACCATGGACTAAACGCCTACAATGAGCAGTTCTTC.

This chain joins TRBV7-2 and TRBJ2-1; 7 positions agree with TRBD2. Germline CDR1 is SGHTA and CDR2 is FQGNSA. CDR3 length: 13 residues. The CDR3 loop is CASAGSSYNEQFF. CDR3 DNA: TGTGCATCAGCGGGGAGCTCCTACAATGAGCAGTTCTTC.

About this clone: The junction shows a germline mismatch at one end, possibly a read error. This chain uses TRBV5-1 with TRBJ2-1, with TRBD2 identical over 11 bases. This CDR3 region has 16 residues. Germline V lookup: CDR1 SGHRS, CDR2 YFSETQ. The CDR3 bases are TGCGCCAGCAGCTTGGAATCTAGCGGGGGGTACACTGAGCAGTTCTTC. This sequence encodes CASSLESSGGYTEQFF.

V and J are TRBV29-1 and TRBJ1-4; D remains unclear. V was shortened by 3 bases and J by 2 bases, with 1 base between the two germline ends. This CDR3 has 11 amino acids. Germline lookup yields CDR1 SQVTM and CDR2 ANQGSEA. The CDR3 loop is CSVETNEKLFF. CDR3 coding DNA: TGCAGCGTTGAGACTAATGAAAAACTGTTTTTT.

CDR3 sequence: CASSLWASGNTIYF. CDR3 coding DNA: TGTGCCAGCAGCTTGTGGGCCTCTGGAAACACCATATATTTT. The V and J genes are TRBV5-4 and TRBJ1-3; D uncertain. This CDR3 comprises 14 residues. Per germline, CDR1 SGHNT and CDR2 YYREEE (reference sequence). With 1 base removed from V and 0 bases from J, the gap between germline ends came to 5 bases.

V is TRBV4-3 and J is TRBJ1-1, with no clear D. The CDR3 covers 15 residues. Germline CDR1 is LGHNA and CDR2 is YSLEER. V gave up 1 base and J gave up 0 bases, with 9 bases separating them. The CDR3: CASSQVSGLNTEAFF. The DNA of the CDR3 is TGCGCCAGCAGCCAAGTATCAGGTTTGAACACTGAAGCTTTCTTT.

The rearrangement uses TRBV28 and TRBJ2-7; possible D gene TRBD1, 7 bases. The length of the CDR3 is 15 residues. V was pared by 6 bases and J by 2 bases, with 17 bases between. In germline, CDR1 is MDHEN, CDR2 SYDVKM. Written as DNA, the CDR3 is TGTGCCAGCAGCCTTGCGGGACAGACGACCTACGAGCAGTACTTC. This encodes CASSLAGQTTYEQYF.

This sequence joins TRBV30 and TRBJ2-5, with D perhaps assigned TRBD1 or TRBD2 (5 bases each). V shed 1 base and J shed 2 bases, with 11 bases lying between them. The CDR3 has 14 amino acids. The germline V gene encodes CDR1 GTSNPN and CDR2 SVGIG (reference sequence). CDR3 residues: CAWSGRGTQETQYF. CDR3 in DNA: TGTGCCTGGAGTGGGAGAGGGACGCAAGAGACCCAGTACTTC. The full variable domain, rest sourced from reference TRBV30 and TRBJ2-5, is SQTIHQWPATLVQPVGSPLSLECTVEGTSNPNLYWYRQAAGRGLQLLFYSVGIGQISSEVPQNLSASRPQDRQFILSSKKLLLSDSGFYLCAWSGRGTQETQYFGPGTRLLVL.